This TCR beta chain originates from a study of blood T cell repertoires in COVID-19. Across the study: Samples of COVID-19 (acute and convalescent) were obtained from the United States, Italy and Spain. T cells, B-cell-depleted T cells, or PBMCs provided the cDNA or gDNA that served as material.

The CDR3 is made up of 14 amino acids. Per the germline V gene, CDR1 is MNHEY and CDR2 is SVGAGI. V gave up 7 bases and J gave up 8 bases; unmatched junction bases: 11. Per the original methods: The authors estimated nucleated cell counts from reference gene primer amplification. Sequencing was performed with immunoSEQ multiplex PCR; in TCRdb, only in-frame clones are kept and a portion is missing. D and trimming come from the DNA, and the V and J calls and clone size come from that table. The sample holds about 69,000 clones, about four fifths seen once. Sequenced input: peripheral blood. The chain recombines TRBV6-5 with TRBJ1-5; 7 bases fit TRBD1. The TCR comes from a woman aged 80 or over with acute or convalescent COVID-19. The CDR3 loop reads CASIEGAGGEPQHF. CDR3 in DNA: TGTGCCAGCATCGAGGGGGCGGGAGGAGAGCCCCAGCATTTT.